This T cell receptor (beta chain) was sequenced in a study of prognosis after radiotherapy for stage I lung cancer. Study-wide context: Among the enrolled patients, fourteen had newly diagnosed primary stage I lung tumors, while about 5 had oligometastatic NSCLC following surgical resection of the primary tumor. Operability status for all non-small cell lung cancer patients was recorded as medically inoperable.

This clonotype was picked up many times. What it binds is not known. The CDR3 contains 13 residues. V was trimmed by 10 bases and J by 11 bases, leaving 23 bases between them. Per the germline V gene, CDR1 is LNHDA and CDR2 is SQIVND (reference sequence). Amplicons of TCR beta CDR3 were generated from genomic DNA by two-round multiplex PCR. Gene-specific primers for each TRBV and TRBJ gene drove first-round PCR. TCRdb recomputed calls from the multiplex PCR reads with MiXCR, one row per CDR3 protein. The table shows some 25,000 distinct CDR3 sequences, with under 40% occurring only once. General study findings and limits: Tumor-specific status of the expanded TCR clones was not determined in the analysis. Median unique TCR clones dropped from roughly 10,000 to 7,000 after stereotactic body radiation therapy.

This TCR was sampled from a donor of 50 years or more with non-small cell lung cancer. The source material was PBMCs, sampled before or after stereotactic body radiation therapy (not recorded which). The chain joins TRBV19 to TRBJ1-1; D unclear. The CDR3 loop reads CATEDVNTLEAFF. Here the CDR3 DNA reads TGTGCCACTGAGGACGTTAACACTCTGGAGGCTTTCTTT.